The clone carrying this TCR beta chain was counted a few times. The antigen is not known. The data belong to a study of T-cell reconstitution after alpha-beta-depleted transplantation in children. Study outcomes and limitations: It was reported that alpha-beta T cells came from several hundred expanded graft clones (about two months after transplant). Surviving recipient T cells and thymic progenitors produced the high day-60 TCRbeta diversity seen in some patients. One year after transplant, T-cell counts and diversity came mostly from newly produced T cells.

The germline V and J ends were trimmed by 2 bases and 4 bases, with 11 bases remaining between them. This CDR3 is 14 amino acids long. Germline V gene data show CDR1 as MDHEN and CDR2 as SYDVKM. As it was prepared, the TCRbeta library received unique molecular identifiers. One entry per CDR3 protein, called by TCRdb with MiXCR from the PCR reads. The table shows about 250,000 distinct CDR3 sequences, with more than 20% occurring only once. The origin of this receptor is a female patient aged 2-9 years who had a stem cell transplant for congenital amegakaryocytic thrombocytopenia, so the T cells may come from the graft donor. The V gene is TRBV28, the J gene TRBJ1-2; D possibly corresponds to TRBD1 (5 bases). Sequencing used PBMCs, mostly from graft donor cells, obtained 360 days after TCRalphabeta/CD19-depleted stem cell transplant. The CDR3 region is CASSLGAGSYGYTF. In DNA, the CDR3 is TGTGCCAGCAGTTTAGGTGCAGGGAGCTATGGCTACACCTTC.